A single sample is the source of the 22 T cell receptor beta chains below, sequenced in a study of blood T cell repertoires in COVID-19. Data came from immunoSEQ multiplex PCR; TCRdb stores just in-frame clones and leaves some out. The table has about 380,000 clones, over 75% seen once. Input material: PBMCs or T cells enriched from blood (not recorded which). These receptors were taken from a man between 25 and 39 years old who had recovered from COVID-19.

The DNA for the CDR3 is TGTGCCAGCAGTTACTTCCCAGGTGCAACTAATGAAAAACTGTTTTTT. This translates into CASSYFPGATNEKLFF. The chain is built from TRBV6-5 and TRBJ1-4; D unclear. The CDR3 spans 16 residues. V lost 1 base to trimming and J lost 0 bases, with 9 bases between them. Germline lookup yields CDR1 MNHEY and CDR2 SVGAGI.

V is TRBV4-1 and J is TRBJ2-7; TRBD1 might be the D (5 bases). The germline CDR1 and CDR2 sequences are MGHRA and YSYEKL. Trimming left V 2 bases short and J 2 bases short, with 10 bases between. CDR3 length: 14 residues. CDR3 protein: CASSQQDSAYEQYF. The CDR3 DNA reads as TGCGCCAGCAGCCAACAAGACAGTGCCTACGAGCAGTACTTC.

The rearrangement joins TRBV19 to TRBJ1-5, with 8 positions matching TRBD1. CDR3 length: 16 amino acids. V shed 5 bases, J shed 4 bases, and the junction held 10 bases outside the gene matches. The germline gives CDR1 LNHDA, CDR2 SQIVND (reference sequence). The CDR3 nucleotides are TGTGCCAGTAGTCCCGGTCCCACAGGGGGGAATCAGCCCCAGCATTTT. It translates to CASSPGPTGGNQPQHF.

The J gene is TRBJ2-3, the V gene TRBV9; 9 bases fit TRBD1. This CDR3 spans 15 amino acids. After removal of 2 bases from V and 2 bases from J, the junction contained 3 bases not matched to a gene. CDR1 is SGDLS and CDR2 is YYNGEE in the germline V gene. The CDR3 here is CASSVGTGHTDTQYF. Written as DNA, the CDR3 is TGTGCCAGCAGCGTTGGGACAGGGCACACAGATACGCAGTATTTT. The full variable domain, in which reference TRBV9 and TRBJ2-3 provide the parts outside the CDR3, is DSGVTQTPKHLITATGQRVTLRCSPRSGDLSVYWYQQSLDQGLQFLIQYYNGEERAKGNILERFSAQQFPDLHSELNLSSLELGDSALYFCASSVGTGHTDTQYFGPGTRLTVL.

The genes are TRBV6-5 and TRBJ1-2; 8 bases are shared with TRBD1. CDR3 length: 13 residues. The ends lost 7 bases at V and 7 bases at J; junction bases unmatched: 8. CDR1 MNHEY and CDR2 SVGAGI come from the germline V gene. This chain's CDR3 is CASIMDRVGGYTF. As DNA, the CDR3 is TGTGCCAGCATTATGGACAGGGTTGGTGGCTACACCTTC.

Details on this clone: Other DNA sequences in the sample encode the same CDR3. This rearrangement joins TRBV6-5 to TRBJ1-2; TRBD1 matches at 8 bases. V lost 6 bases, J lost 7 bases, and 7 bases stayed unmatched. The CDR3 has 13 residues. CDR1 is MNHEY, CDR2 SVGAGI, per germline. CDR3 DNA sequence: TGTGCCAGCAGCTACGGACAGGGCGGTGGCTACACCTTC. It specifies CASSYGQGGGYTF.

The chain has TRBV2 and TRBJ2-3; weak D call: TRBD2 (7 bases). The CDR3 loop spans 14 amino acids. Germline CDR1 SNHLY, CDR2 FYNNEI. V lost 6 bases and J 1 base, leaving 11 bases between the germline ends. The CDR3 bases are TGTGCCAGCAGCGGGGGGCCTGGCACAGATACGCAGTATTTT. As protein: CASSGGPGTDTQYF.

This chain uses TRBV18 with TRBJ1-4; D is perhaps TRBD1 (5 bases). The CDR3 runs 16 residues. From germline, CDR1 is KGHSH and CDR2 LQKENI. V was cut by 0 bases and J by 1 base, with 9 bases left in between. The CDR3 DNA follows: TGTGCCAGCTCACCACCGAATCAGGGAACTAATGAAAAACTGTTTTTT. It is translated as CASSPPNQGTNEKLFF.

In DNA form, the CDR3 reads TGTGCCAGCAGTTTAGGGCAGGGTGGCTATGGCTACACCTTC. This translates into CASSLGQGGYGYTF. V gene TRBV27 combines with J gene TRBJ1-2; maybe TRBD1 (5 bases). Trimming removed 2 bases from V and 4 bases from J, with 11 bases in between. The CDR3 has 14 amino acids. Germline V gene data show CDR1 as MNHEY and CDR2 as SMNVEV (reference sequence).

V and J are TRBV6-6 and TRBJ1-1; D gene unclear. This CDR3 has 14 amino acids. V was shortened by 2 bases and J by 8 bases, with 15 bases between the two germline ends. Germline-derived CDR1 and CDR2 are MNHNY and SVGAGI (reference sequence). CDR3: CASSYLPRYPEAFF. In nucleotides, the CDR3 is TGTGCCAGCAGTTACCTCCCCCGGTACCCAGAAGCTTTCTTT.

The chain recombines TRBV9 with TRBJ2-1; 8 nucleotides match TRBD1. Trimming cost V 0 bases and J 6 bases; bases outside gene matches: 8. This CDR3 comprises 16 residues. Germline values: CDR1 SGDLS, CDR2 YYNGEE. The CDR3 loop is CASSVGVQGARNEQFF. The CDR3 nucleotides read TGTGCCAGCAGCGTAGGAGTGCAGGGGGCACGCAATGAGCAGTTCTTC.

The chain combines TRBV27 with TRBJ1-2; no definite D call. The CDR3 extends over 13 amino acids. Germline CDR1 reads MNHEY; CDR2 reads SMNVEV (reference sequence). The V and J ends lost 2 bases and 3 bases respectively, with 7 bases between them. CDR3 residues: CASSLGQDYGYTF. CDR3 sequence (DNA): TGTGCCAGCAGTTTAGGGCAGGACTATGGCTACACCTTC.

The CDR3 here is CASSIGSSYEQYF. Written as DNA, the CDR3 is TGTGCCAGCAGCATCGGGTCATCCTACGAGCAGTACTTC. J is TRBJ2-7 and V is TRBV11-2; no clear D gene. Germline V gene lookup returns CDR1 SGHAT and CDR2 FQNNGV. CDR3 length: 13 residues. V lost 5 bases and J 1 base, leaving 9 bases between the germline ends.

The chain couples TRBV2 to TRBJ2-5; 8 nucleotides agree with TRBD2. V shed 4 bases, J shed 2 bases, and the junction held 12 bases outside the gene matches. The CDR3 runs to 17 residues. The germline gives CDR1 SNHLY, CDR2 FYNNEI. The CDR3 protein is CASSAHSGGLQQETQYF. CDR3 nucleotides: TGTGCCAGCAGTGCACACAGCGGGGGCCTCCAACAAGAGACCCAGTACTTC.

The chain combines TRBV18 with TRBJ1-6, with D maybe TRBD1 (6 bases). Germline CDR1 and CDR2: KGHSH and LQKENI. This CDR3 comprises 20 residues. Trimming shortened V by 3 bases and J by 2 bases, and 23 bases separated the two germline ends. Here the CDR3 DNA reads TGTGCCAGCTCACCCACCGGGGACAAGGTGCATGGAGCCTATAATTCACCCCTCCACTTT. Its translation: CASSPTGDKVHGAYNSPLHF.

This clone was observed a single time. The rearrangement joins TRBV12-5 to TRBJ1-5; D uncertain. Per the germline V gene, CDR1 is LGHNT and CDR2 is FRNRAP. The CDR3 consists of 13 residues. Trimming shortened V by 6 bases and J by 9 bases, and 15 bases separated the two germline ends. The CDR3 DNA reads TGTGCTAGTGGGTGGGCCTTCGATTTGCCCCAGCATTTT. Protein: CASGWAFDLPQHF.

The chain links TRBV12-5 to TRBJ2-7; 7 bases are a match to TRBD1. With V trimmed by 4 bases and J by 2 bases, 8 bases remained unmatched. Germline V lookup: CDR1 LGHNT, CDR2 FRNRAP. The CDR3 is made up of 15 amino acids. The CDR3 coding sequence is TGTGCTAGTGGTTCCCGACAGGGAACCCCCTACGAGCAGTACTTC. This encodes CASGSRQGTPYEQYF.

The chain is built from TRBV5-4 and TRBJ1-2; a weak D match, TRBD1 (5 bases). This CDR3 spans 19 amino acids. V lost 5 bases and J 10 bases, leaving 36 bases between the germline ends. Germline loops: CDR1 SGHNT, CDR2 YYREEE (reference sequence). CDR3 nucleotide sequence: TGTGCCAGCAGGTACTCAACGCGGGACCCTTACCCGGACCTGTTTCTCTACACCTTC. This translates into CASRYSTRDPYPDLFLYTF.

The chain combines TRBV19 with TRBJ1-2; perhaps TRBD1 as D (5 bases). The CDR3 extends over 14 amino acids. Between the trimmed V and J ends, which lost 4 bases and 7 bases, there was a span of 16 bases. CDR1 and CDR2 from the germline V gene are LNHDA and SQIVND (reference sequence). The CDR3 nucleotides read TGTGCCAGTAGTAGCGAAAGGGGTGATGGTGGCTACACCTTC. It is translated as CASSSERGDGGYTF.

The chain uses TRBV5-1 and TRBJ2-1, with 8 bases matching TRBD2. The ends lost 6 bases at V and 7 bases at J; junction bases unmatched: 12. The CDR3 totals 15 residues. CDR1 and CDR2 (germline): SGHRS, YFSETQ. For the CDR3, the DNA is TGCGCCAGCACACAAGATCGGGGGGGCTCAAATGAGCAGTTCTTC. This codes for CASTQDRGGSNEQFF.

The chain joins TRBV7-8 to TRBJ1-2; tentative D call: TRBD1 (5 bases). Germline CDR1 reads SGHVS; CDR2 reads FQNEAQ. Trimming left V 5 bases short and J 5 bases short, with 18 bases between. The CDR3 is 15 residues long. The CDR3 bases are TGTGCCAGCAGCCCAGGGCCCGGGAGGGGTTATGGCTACACCTTC. The encoded protein is CASSPGPGRGYGYTF.

The rearrangement uses TRBV5-7 and TRBJ2-1; the D gene is possibly TRBD2 (5 bases). TRBV5-7 is sorted into the ORF group, with uncertain function. V lost 2 bases, J lost 3 bases, and 9 bases lay in between. This CDR3 has 14 residues. This chain's CDR3 is CASSFRGIYNEQFF. CDR3 nucleotide sequence: TGTGCCAGCAGCTTTAGAGGGATCTACAATGAGCAGTTCTTC.